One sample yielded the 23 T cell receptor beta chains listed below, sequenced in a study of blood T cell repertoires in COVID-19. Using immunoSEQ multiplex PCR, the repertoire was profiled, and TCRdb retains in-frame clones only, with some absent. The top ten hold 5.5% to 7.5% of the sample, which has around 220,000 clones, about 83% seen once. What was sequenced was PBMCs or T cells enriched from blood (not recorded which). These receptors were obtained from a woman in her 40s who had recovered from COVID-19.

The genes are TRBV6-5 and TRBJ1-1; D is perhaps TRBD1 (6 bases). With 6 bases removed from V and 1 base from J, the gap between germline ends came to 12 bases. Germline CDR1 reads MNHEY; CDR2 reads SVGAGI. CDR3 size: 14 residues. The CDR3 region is CASSRQDRNTEAFF. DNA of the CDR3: TGTGCCAGCAGCAGGCAGGACAGGAACACTGAAGCTTTCTTT.

The CDR3 bases are TGTGCCAGCAAGATAACGACAGGTACGGAGGAGCAGTACTTC. It yields the protein CASKITTGTEEQYF. This chain connects TRBV6-5 to TRBJ2-7; D might be TRBD1 (6 bases). The CDR3 runs to 14 residues. The germline V and J ends were trimmed by 7 bases and 7 bases, with 20 bases remaining between them. CDR1 and CDR2 (germline): MNHEY, SVGAGI.

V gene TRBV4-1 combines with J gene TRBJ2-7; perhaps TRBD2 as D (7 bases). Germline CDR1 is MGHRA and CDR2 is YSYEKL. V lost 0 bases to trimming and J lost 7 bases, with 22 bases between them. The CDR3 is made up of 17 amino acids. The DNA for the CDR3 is TGCGCCAGCAGCCAAGAAGGGGGACGGGAGGCATTACGGGAGCAGTACTTC. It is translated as CASSQEGGREALREQYF.

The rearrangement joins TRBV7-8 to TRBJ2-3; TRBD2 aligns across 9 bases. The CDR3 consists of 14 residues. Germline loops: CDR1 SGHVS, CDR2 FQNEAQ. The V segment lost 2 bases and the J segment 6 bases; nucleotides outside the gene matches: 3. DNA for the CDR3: TGTGCCAGCAGCTTATTAACTAGCGGGGATACGCAGTATTTT. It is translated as CASSLLTSGDTQYF.

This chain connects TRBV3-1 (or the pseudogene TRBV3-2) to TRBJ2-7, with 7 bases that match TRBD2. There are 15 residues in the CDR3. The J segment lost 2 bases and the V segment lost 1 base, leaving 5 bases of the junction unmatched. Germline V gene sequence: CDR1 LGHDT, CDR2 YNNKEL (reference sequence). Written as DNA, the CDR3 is TGTGCCAGCAGCCAAGGCGTAGCGGGCGCCTACGAGCAGTACTTC. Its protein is CASSQGVAGAYEQYF.

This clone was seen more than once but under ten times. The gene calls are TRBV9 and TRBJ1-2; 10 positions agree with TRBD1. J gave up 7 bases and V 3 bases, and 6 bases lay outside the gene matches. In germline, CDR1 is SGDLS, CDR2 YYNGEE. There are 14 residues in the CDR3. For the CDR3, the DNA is TGTGCCAGCAGCGCCGGGACAGGGGCGGGTGGCTACACCTTC. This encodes CASSAGTGAGGYTF.

The CDR3 protein is CASSLGRANTGELFF. CDR3 nucleotides: TGTGCCAGCAGCTTAGGGCGGGCGAACACCGGGGAGCTGTTTTTT. This chain links TRBV11-2 with TRBJ2-2; TRBD2 is a possible D gene (5 bases). This CDR3 spans 15 amino acids. Trimming took 1 base from V and 0 from J, leaving 6 bases between them. Germline V gene data show CDR1 as SGHAT and CDR2 as FQNNGV.

Here the CDR3 DNA reads TGTGCCAGCAGCTTATTTGGACAGGGCTTATTCTACGAGCAGTACTTC. Amino acids: CASSLFGQGLFYEQYF. The chain recombines TRBV11-2 with TRBJ2-7, with TRBD1 matching 8 bases. J lost 3 bases, V lost 2 bases, and 9 bases had no gene match. The CDR3 covers 16 residues. Germline V CDR1 and CDR2: SGHAT, FQNNGV.

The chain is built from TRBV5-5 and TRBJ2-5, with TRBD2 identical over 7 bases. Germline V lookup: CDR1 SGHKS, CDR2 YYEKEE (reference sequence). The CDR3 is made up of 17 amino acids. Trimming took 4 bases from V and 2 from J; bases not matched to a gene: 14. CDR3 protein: CASSPRGGSILQETQYF. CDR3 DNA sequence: TGTGCCAGCAGCCCCCGGGGCGGGAGTATATTGCAAGAGACCCAGTACTTC.

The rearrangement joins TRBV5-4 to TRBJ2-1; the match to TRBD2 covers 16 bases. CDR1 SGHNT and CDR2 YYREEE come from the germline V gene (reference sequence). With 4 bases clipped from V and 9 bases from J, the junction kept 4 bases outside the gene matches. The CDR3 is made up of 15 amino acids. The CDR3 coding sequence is TGTGCCAGCAGCCCCGGGACTAGCGGGAGGGCTGAGCAGTTCTTC. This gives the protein CASSPGTSGRAEQFF.

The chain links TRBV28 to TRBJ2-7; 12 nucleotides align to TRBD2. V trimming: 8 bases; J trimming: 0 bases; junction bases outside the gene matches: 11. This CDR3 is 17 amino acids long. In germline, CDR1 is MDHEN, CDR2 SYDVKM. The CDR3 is CASGTSSGRALSYEQYF. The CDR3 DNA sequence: TGTGCCAGCGGTACCTCTAGCGGGAGGGCCCTCTCCTACGAGCAGTACTTC.

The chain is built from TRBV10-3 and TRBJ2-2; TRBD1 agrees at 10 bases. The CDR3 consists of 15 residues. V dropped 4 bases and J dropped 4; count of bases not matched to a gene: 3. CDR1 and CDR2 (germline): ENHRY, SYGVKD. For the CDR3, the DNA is TGTGCCATCAGTGGACAGGGGGCGGGCACCGGGGAGCTGTTTTTT. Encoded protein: CAISGQGAGTGELFF.

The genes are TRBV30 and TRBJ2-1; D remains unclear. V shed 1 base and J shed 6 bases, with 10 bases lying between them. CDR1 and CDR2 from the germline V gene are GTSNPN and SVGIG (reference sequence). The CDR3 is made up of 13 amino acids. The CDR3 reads CAWSARVANEQFF. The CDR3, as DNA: TGTGCCTGGAGTGCACGGGTCGCCAATGAGCAGTTCTTC.

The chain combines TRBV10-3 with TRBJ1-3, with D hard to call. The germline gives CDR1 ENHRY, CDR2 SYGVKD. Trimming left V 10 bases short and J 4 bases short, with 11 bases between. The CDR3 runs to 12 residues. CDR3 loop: CATSLFGNTIYF. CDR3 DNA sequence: TGTGCCACCTCCCTATTCGGAAACACCATATATTTT.

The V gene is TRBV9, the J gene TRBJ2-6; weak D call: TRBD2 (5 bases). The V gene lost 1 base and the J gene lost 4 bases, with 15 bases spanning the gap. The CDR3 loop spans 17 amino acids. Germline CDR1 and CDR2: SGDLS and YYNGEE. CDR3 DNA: TGTGCCAGCAGCGTACTCGGCGGGCAGAGGGGGGCCAACGTCCTGACTTTC. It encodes CASSVLGGQRGANVLTF.

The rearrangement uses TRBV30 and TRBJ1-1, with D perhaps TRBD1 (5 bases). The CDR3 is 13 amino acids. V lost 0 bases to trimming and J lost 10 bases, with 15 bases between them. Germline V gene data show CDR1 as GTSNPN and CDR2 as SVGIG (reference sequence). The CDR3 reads CAWSVTQGSGAFF. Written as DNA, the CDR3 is TGTGCCTGGAGTGTAACGCAGGGATCGGGAGCTTTCTTT.

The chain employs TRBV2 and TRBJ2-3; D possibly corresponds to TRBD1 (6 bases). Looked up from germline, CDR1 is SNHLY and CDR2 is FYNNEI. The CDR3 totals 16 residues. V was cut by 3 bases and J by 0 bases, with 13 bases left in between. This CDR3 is CASSEVRGRSTDTQYF. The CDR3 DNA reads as TGTGCCAGCAGTGAGGTGAGGGGGAGAAGCACAGATACGCAGTATTTT.

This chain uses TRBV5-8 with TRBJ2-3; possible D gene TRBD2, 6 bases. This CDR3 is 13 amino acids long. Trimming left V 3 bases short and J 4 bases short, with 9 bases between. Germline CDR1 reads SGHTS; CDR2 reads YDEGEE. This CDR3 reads CASSSGRSDTQYF. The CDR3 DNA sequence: TGTGCCAGCAGCTCGGGGAGGTCAGATACGCAGTATTTT.

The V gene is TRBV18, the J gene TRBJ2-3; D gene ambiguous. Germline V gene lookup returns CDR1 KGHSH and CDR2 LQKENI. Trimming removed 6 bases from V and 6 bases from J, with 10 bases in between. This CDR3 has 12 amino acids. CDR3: CASSVFSDTQYF. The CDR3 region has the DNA TGTGCCAGCTCCGTATTTTCCGATACGCAGTATTTT.

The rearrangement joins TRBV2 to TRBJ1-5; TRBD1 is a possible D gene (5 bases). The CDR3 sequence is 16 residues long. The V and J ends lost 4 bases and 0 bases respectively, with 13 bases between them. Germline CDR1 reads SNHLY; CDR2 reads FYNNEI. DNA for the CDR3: TGTGCCAGCAGTGCCGAAGGGGTGTATAGCAATCAGCCCCAGCATTTT. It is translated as CASSAEGVYSNQPQHF.

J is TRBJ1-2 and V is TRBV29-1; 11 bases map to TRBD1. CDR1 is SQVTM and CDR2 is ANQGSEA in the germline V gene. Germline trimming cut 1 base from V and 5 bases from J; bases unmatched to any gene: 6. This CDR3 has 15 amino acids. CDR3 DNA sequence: TGCAGCGTTGAAGTCCGGACAGGGGGCAGTTATGGCTACACCTTC. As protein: CSVEVRTGGSYGYTF.

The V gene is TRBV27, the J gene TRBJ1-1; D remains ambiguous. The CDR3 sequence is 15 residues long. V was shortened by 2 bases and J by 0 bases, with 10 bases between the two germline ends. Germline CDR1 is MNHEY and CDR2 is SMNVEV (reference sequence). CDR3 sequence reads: CASSLQHTLNTEAFF. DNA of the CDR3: TGTGCCAGCAGTTTACAACATACCCTGAACACTGAAGCTTTCTTT.

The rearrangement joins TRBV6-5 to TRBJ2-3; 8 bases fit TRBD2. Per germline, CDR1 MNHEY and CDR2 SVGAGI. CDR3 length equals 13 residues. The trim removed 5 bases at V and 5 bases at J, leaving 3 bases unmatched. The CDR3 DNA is TGTGCCAGCAGTAGGACTAGCCGAGATACGCAGTATTTT. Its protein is CASSRTSRDTQYF.